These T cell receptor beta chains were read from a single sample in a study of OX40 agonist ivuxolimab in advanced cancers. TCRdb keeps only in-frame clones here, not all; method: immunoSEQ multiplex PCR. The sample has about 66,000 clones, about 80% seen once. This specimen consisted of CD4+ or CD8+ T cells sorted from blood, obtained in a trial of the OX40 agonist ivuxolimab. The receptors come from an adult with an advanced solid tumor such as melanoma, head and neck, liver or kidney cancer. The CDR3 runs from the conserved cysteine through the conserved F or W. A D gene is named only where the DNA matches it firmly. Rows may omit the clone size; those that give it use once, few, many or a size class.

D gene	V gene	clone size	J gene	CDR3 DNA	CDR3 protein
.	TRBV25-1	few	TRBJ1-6	TGTGCCAGCAGTGACCGGTATTCACCCCTCCACTTT	CASSDRYSPLHF
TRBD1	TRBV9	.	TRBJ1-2	TGTGCCAGCAGCGCCAGAAGACAGGGGGGGTTCCGTCCCTCTCACCAGACTAGCTATGGCTACACCTTC	CASSARRQGGFRPSHQTSYGYTF
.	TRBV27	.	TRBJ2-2	TGTGCCAGCAGTTCTTGGGGGAACAGGGTGAATGGCGGGGAGCTGTTTTTT	CASSSWGNRVNGGELFF
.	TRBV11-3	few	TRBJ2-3	TGTGCCAGCAGCTTGCGGGGAGGCACAGATACGCAGTATTTT	CASSLRGGTDTQYF
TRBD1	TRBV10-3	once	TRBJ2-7	TGTGCCATCAGGGACAGGATGAGCTCCTACGAGCAGTACTTC	CAIRDRMSSYEQYF
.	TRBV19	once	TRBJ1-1	TGTGCCAGCAGCCAGGAGGAGAACACTGAAGCTTTCTTT	CASSQEENTEAFF
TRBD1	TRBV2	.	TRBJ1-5	TGTGCCAGCAGTGTTCCTGGGACAGCGGTTTTGCCCCAGCATTTT	CASSVPGTAVLPQHF
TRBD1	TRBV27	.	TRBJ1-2	TGTGCCAGCAGTTCCCGGACAGGGAGAGGGCTATATGGCTACACCTTC	CASSSRTGRGLYGYTF
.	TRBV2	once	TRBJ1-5	TGTGCCAGCAGTGAAAACAGGGCCCGCAATCAGCCCCAGCATTTT	CASSENRARNQPQHF
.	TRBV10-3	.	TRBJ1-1	TGTGCCATCAGGGACCAGGGAGGTTACACTGAAGCTTTCTTT	CAIRDQGGYTEAFF
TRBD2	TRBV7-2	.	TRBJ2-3	TGTGCCAGCAGCTTTGCCGGGACTAGCGTCACAGATACGCAGTATTTT	CASSFAGTSVTDTQYF
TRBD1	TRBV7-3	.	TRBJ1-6	TGTGCCAGCAGCCCGTCCGGGACAGCCAATTCACCCCTCCACTTT	CASSPSGTANSPLHF
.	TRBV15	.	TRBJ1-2	TGTGCCACCGGGCGGGACGGCTATGGCTACACCTTC	CATGRDGYGYTF
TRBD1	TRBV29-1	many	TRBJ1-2	TGCAGCGTCGGACAGGGGGCTAACTATGGCTACACCTTC	CSVGQGANYGYTF
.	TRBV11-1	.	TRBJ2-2	TGTGCCAGCAGCTTGACTACAGGGTACACCGGGGAGCTGTTTTTT	CASSLTTGYTGELFF
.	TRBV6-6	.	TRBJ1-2	TGTGCCAGCAGTTGGGACCCTGGACTCGGCTACACCTTC	CASSWDPGLGYTF
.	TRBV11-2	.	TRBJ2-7	TGTGCCAGCAGCCTCCTCGGGCGGGGGCCCTACGAGCAGTACTTC	CASSLLGRGPYEQYF
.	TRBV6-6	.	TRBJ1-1	TGTGCCAGCAGCCCAGGGGCTCGGAACACTGAAGCTTTCTTT	CASSPGARNTEAFF
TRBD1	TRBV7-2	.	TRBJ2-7	TGTGCCAGCAGCTCGGGCTCGGGACAGGGGCCCGAGCAGTACTTC	CASSSGSGQGPEQYF
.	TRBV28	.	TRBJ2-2	TGTGCCAGCAGTTTATGGCCCCAGAGGGGAACCGGGGAGCTGTTTTTT	CASSLWPQRGTGELFF
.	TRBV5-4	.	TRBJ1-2	TGTGCCAGCAGCCGAGACGTGGAGGGGTCCTACTATGGCTACACCTTC	CASSRDVEGSYYGYTF
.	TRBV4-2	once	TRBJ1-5	TGTGCCAGCAGCCAAGATGGAGATTGGGGTCAGCCCCAGCATTTT	CASSQDGDWGQPQHF
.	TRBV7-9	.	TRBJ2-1	TGTGCCAGCAGCTTAGACACTAGTAACAATGAGCAGTTCTTC	CASSLDTSNNEQFF
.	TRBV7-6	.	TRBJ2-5	TGTGCCAGCAGCGCACTCCAAGAGACCCAGTACTTC	CASSALQETQYF
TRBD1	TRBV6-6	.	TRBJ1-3	TGTGCCAGCAGTTTCTCGGACAGGCGTGGAAACACCATATATTTT	CASSFSDRRGNTIYF
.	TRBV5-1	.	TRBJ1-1	TGCGCCAGCAGTCTTTCAGGGAGACACACTGAAGCTTTCTTT	CASSLSGRHTEAFF
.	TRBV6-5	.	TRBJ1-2	TGTGCCAGCAGTCGACAAGGAGTCGGCTATGGCTACACCTTC	CASSRQGVGYGYTF
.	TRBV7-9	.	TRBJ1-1	TGTGCCAGCAGCTTAACGAACGGGATCCCATCTGAAGCTTTCTTT	CASSLTNGIPSEAFF
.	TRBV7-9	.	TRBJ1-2	TGTGCCAGCAGCTTAGACGTTTCTAACTATGGCTACACCTTC	CASSLDVSNYGYTF
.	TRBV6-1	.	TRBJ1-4	TGTGCCAGCAGTGTTCGGTTGGGTGAAAAACTGTTTTTT	CASSVRLGEKLFF
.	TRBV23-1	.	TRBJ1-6	TGCGCCAGCAGTCTGGGCCGGGGGGACTCACCCCTCCACTTT	CASSLGRGDSPLHF
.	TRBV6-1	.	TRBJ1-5	TGTGCCAGCAATGGACAGATTAGCAATCAGCCCCAGCATTTT	CASNGQISNQPQHF
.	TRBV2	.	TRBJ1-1	TGTGCCAGCAGCAACAGGGCGACTGAAGCTTTCTTT	CASSNRATEAFF
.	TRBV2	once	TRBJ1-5	TGTGCCAGCAGTGTCCGGGGGAGCAATCAGCCCCAGCATTTT	CASSVRGSNQPQHF
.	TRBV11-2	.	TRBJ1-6	TGTGCCAGCAGCTTCAACTCCTATAATTCACCCCTCCACTTT	CASSFNSYNSPLHF
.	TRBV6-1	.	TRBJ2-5	TGTGCCAGCAGTATGGGTACGGGGGAGACCCAGTACTTC	CASSMGTGETQYF